This is a list of T cell receptor beta chains from one sample in a study of CD8 T cells in ankylosing spondylitis. TCRdb re-analysed the 5' RACE reads in MiXCR, keeping a single row per CDR3 protein. Of around 140,000 distinct CDR3 sequences listed, over 15% are singletons. Sequencing input: blood, either unsorted or a sorted T cell fraction (not recorded which). The receptor source for this set is a male donor with ankylosing spondylitis. Each CDR3 is given without its conserved first and last residue. D genes are given only for firm matches.

>TRBV4-1|-|TRBJ1-5
ASSQGSNQPQH
>TRBV12-3/TRBV12-4|TRBD2|TRBJ2-7
ASSHPVRTSGSPGTEQY
>TRBV4-1|-|TRBJ2-2
ASSQAEATGELF
>TRBV12-3/TRBV12-4|-|TRBJ1-1
ASSDRATEAF
>TRBV5-1|-|TRBJ2-3
ASSFWQPSTDTQY
>TRBV7-9|-|TRBJ2-2
ASSPQAWELF
>TRBV28|TRBD2|TRBJ2-5
ASRRSRFSGKKETQY
>TRBV7-2|-|TRBJ2-1
ASSLVVGHHYNEQF
>TRBV9|TRBD1|TRBJ2-7
ASSATGGEQY
>TRBV20-1|TRBD2|TRBJ2-1
SAREVKGLAGHNEQF
>TRBV6-6|-|TRBJ1-3
ASSPLGNTIY
>TRBV2|-|TRBJ2-7
ASRTQHSYEQY
>TRBV5-1|-|TRBJ2-4
ASSLEVKNIQY
>TRBV29-1|TRBD1|TRBJ2-5
SSRGLETQY
>TRBV2|-|TRBJ1-2
ASSRQSYGYT
>TRBV27|TRBD1|TRBJ1-5
ASSSGTGEFQPQH
>TRBV11-3|-|TRBJ2-1
ASSLGQVNEQF
>TRBV27|TRBD2|TRBJ2-1
ATTTSGIGEQF
>TRBV11-2|TRBD1|TRBJ2-7
ASLGQDNSYEHY
>TRBV5-1|-|TRBJ2-3
ASSLDGGGGTDTQY
>TRBV29-1|TRBD1|TRBJ2-2
SVENPGQGTGELF
>TRBV7-9|-|TRBJ2-1
ASNKGNEQF
>TRBV27|-|TRBJ2-7
ASSLRGGQTTYEQY
>TRBV9|TRBD1|TRBJ1-3
ASSPGTGGNTIY
>TRBV25-1|-|TRBJ2-7
ASSTDYEQY
>TRBV19|TRBD1|TRBJ1-1
ASSRGQGSEAF
>TRBV29-1|TRBD1|TRBJ2-7
SVTPSDRDYEQY
>TRBV4-2|-|TRBJ2-5
ASSRPGTQETQY
>TRBV4-1|TRBD1|TRBJ1-3
ASSQVQGALSSGNTIY
>TRBV5-1|TRBD2|TRBJ2-2
ASSGKIGVASGTLLNTGELF
>TRBV4-1|-|TRBJ2-1
ASSQDSSNEQF
>TRBV2|-|TRBJ2-3
ASTPGSKQPDTQY
>TRBV3-1|-|TRBJ2-1
ASSQESRLWSEQF
>TRBV28|TRBD1|TRBJ2-7
ASSDSGTGTDEQY
>TRBV29-1|TRBD1|TRBJ2-7
SVVGQAYEQY
>TRBV5-1|-|TRBJ2-3
ASSVGPASYPADTQY
>TRBV7-3|-|TRBJ2-2
ASSFIPGELF
>TRBV7-8|-|TRBJ2-3
ASSSPDREPPQVDTQY
>TRBV2|-|TRBJ2-7
AIRDGGYEQY
>TRBV7-9|-|TRBJ1-1
ASSPIQGQGMNTEAF
>TRBV28|-|TRBJ2-7
ASRDGGSDYEQY
>TRBV20-1|TRBD1|TRBJ2-1
SAATGGAHEQF
>TRBV4-1|TRBD1|TRBJ2-7
ASRRQGAGEQY
>TRBV9|-|TRBJ2-7
ASSPYSGGGEQY
>TRBV27|TRBD1|TRBJ2-2
ASTDRANTGELF
>TRBV27|-|TRBJ1-6
ASSFHSSPLH
>TRBV19|-|TRBJ1-4
ATSGQRITNEKLF
>TRBV4-3|-|TRBJ2-7
ASSQDLDYEQY
>TRBV9|TRBD1|TRBJ2-7
ASSPTDRAGEQY